This TCR beta chain was recorded in a study of OX40 agonist ivuxolimab in advanced cancers. Study-wide context: Ivuxolimab, which targeted the costimulatory receptor OX40 (CD134), was an agonistic, fully human IgG2 monoclonal antibody. Intravenous ivuxolimab was administered to patients every 2 weeks at six dose levels: 0.01, 0.1, 0.3, 1.5, 3 and 10 mg/kg. Among the roughly 50 dose-escalation patients, some 19 had hepatocellular carcinoma, about 15 melanoma, 9 renal cell carcinoma and 9 head and neck cancer. The dose-escalation cohort was 80% to 90% male with a mean age of about 65 years, ranging from roughly 23 to 90. Prior anti-PD-1, anti-PD-L1 or anti-CTLA-4 therapy was permitted, and checkpoint inhibitors had been received by about 36% of dose-escalation patients. Three dose-escalation patients achieved partial responses, one with hepatocellular carcinoma and two with cutaneous melanoma. Peripheral TCRbeta sequencing aimed to test whether ivuxolimab altered TCR sequence diversity and caused clonal T-cell expansion. The paper describes the monotherapy dose-escalation part (N ≈ 49 patients) of the phase I trial of ivuxolimab. Points the paper makes about the study in general: On average, CD8+ T cells showed more expanded clones than CD4+ T cells after ivuxolimab. In partial responders in the 0.1-3.0 mg/kg groups, normalized peripheral clonal expansion was found to be among the lowest, especially among CD8+ T cells. Low levels of normalized T-cell clonal expansion were also seen in some patients who did not respond. The antigen specificity of the clonally expanded peripheral T cells was not determined. At doses of 0.1 to 3.0 mg/kg, clonal expansion of both CD4+ and CD8+ blood T cells was observed from baseline to week 6.

Genomic DNA was isolated from the sorted cells so that the TCRbeta CDR3 region could be sequenced. The immunoSEQ Assay was used for sequencing of TCRbeta CDR3 regions. Drawn from immuneACCESS, this table holds only the in-frame rearrangements with V and J called that TCRdb kept. Clones are partly lost; checked studies trace under half to an unresolved V gene and leave the rest unexplained. Counted in this sample were about 6,000 clones; 80% to 85% of them appeared once. The ten largest clones capture about 25% of the sample. Details on this clone: Its antigen is still unknown. One base away there is no much larger clone; base qualities are not given.

The trial excluded patients who had a history of autoimmune disease or who were on systemic immunosuppression. Peripheral blood for TCR sequencing was drawn from every dose cohort at baseline, at cycle 4 day 1 and at cycle 7 day 1. Samples came from an open-label, multicenter, first-in-human phase I dose-escalation trial of ivuxolimab. Adults with locally advanced or metastatic head and neck squamous cell, hepatocellular, melanoma or renal cell carcinoma were enrolled in the trial. Before TCR sequencing, CD4+ and CD8+ T cells were separately sorted from peripheral blood. CDR1 and CDR2 are read off the germline V gene as SGHTA and FQGTGA. V and J are truncated by 2 bases and 4 bases respectively, leaving an intervening sequence of 6 bases. From cysteine to phenylalanine, the CDR3 is 13 amino acids long. The retained sequence is limited to the CDR3, 39 bases, with the frame set at the first base.

The V and J genes are TRBV7-3 and TRBJ1-3; the D gene is unclear. The sequence was obtained from an adult with an advanced solid tumor such as melanoma, head and neck, liver or kidney cancer. The sequencing used CD4+ or CD8+ T cells sorted from blood, collected in a trial of the OX40 agonist ivuxolimab. The CDR3 amino acid sequence is: CASSLDGGNTIYF. DNA sequence: TGTGCCAGCAGCTTAGATGGGGGAAACACCATATATTTT.